Below, one T cell receptor (beta chain) is given with its context. Its cognate antigen is unknown. This table comes from immunoSEQ multiplex PCR, and its TCRdb copy is limited to in-frame clones, with some not included. The sample contains about 350,000 clones, around 92% of which appear only once. This sample stems from a study of Ad26.COV2.S vaccination and SARS-CoV-2 variants. Study-wide results and limits: Substantial breadth was reported for post-vaccination spike-specific CD8+ and CD4+ T cells.

Germline V gene lookup returns CDR1 DFQATT and CDR2 SNEGSKA (reference sequence). Unmatched junction bases numbered 12, after V lost 3 bases and J lost 8 bases. The CDR3 contains 14 residues. The chain recombines TRBV20-1 with TRBJ1-2, with TRBD1 matching over 7 bases. The material was peripheral blood, obtained after recovery from COVID-19. The TCR sequence derives from a human donor who had recovered from COVID-19. For the CDR3, the DNA is TGCAGTGCTAGTGGGCAGGGGGTACTGCGGGGCTACACCTTC. It encodes CSASGQGVLRGYTF.